The clone carrying this T cell receptor beta chain showed up just a few times. Its antigen is not identified. The data were taken from a study of T-cell memory formation after mild COVID-19. Whole-study findings and limits: Mainly CM and EM harbored the contracting CD4+ clones; mainly EMRA harbored the CD8+ ones. Pre-infection memory showed some responding clones, and this suggested that cross-reactive memory joined. SARS-CoV-2 specificity was not confirmed for second-wave clones peaking on day 37.

5'RACE, which relied on constant-segment primers, yielded TCR alpha and TCR beta cDNA libraries carrying sample barcodes and UMIs. TCRdb re-called the 5' RACE reads with MiXCR, one entry per CDR3 protein. Here the sample spans approximately 290,000 distinct CDR3 sequences, roughly 8% being singletons. The V gene's germline CDR1 is MNHEY and CDR2 SVGAGI. This CDR3 spans 16 amino acids. The trim removed 4 bases at V and 8 bases at J, leaving 10 bases unmatched. This sequence was found in a man aged 18 to 30 who had mild COVID-19 (a few samples of this study predate the infection). Cell type and time point are not known. This chain joins TRBV6-5 and TRBJ2-2; 10 bases map to TRBD1. Material for sequencing was PBMCs or a T cell subset sorted from them (not recorded which). The DNA for the CDR3 is TGTGCCAGCAGTTCCCCCGGGACAGGGGCCCATGGGGAGCTGTTTTTT. It encodes CASSSPGTGAHGELFF.